A selection of T cell receptor beta chains follows, all from one sample in a study of T cell changes during pregnancy in multiple sclerosis. The protocol was immunoSEQ multiplex PCR, while the TCRdb copy is restricted to in-frame clones and leaves out a portion. The table includes 45,000 to 60,000 clones, more than 85% detected once. Material: peripheral blood, obtained after pregnancy. These receptors came from a female donor in good health, enrolled as a control in a pregnancy study. The conserved cysteine and the conserved F or W are not part of the CDR3 here.

v_call: TRBV19
cdr3_aa: ASSIGGQGPQH

v_call: TRBV7-2
cdr3_aa: ASSSAGTGAYEQY

v_call: TRBV7-9
cdr3_aa: ASSLGLAEAF

v_call: TRBV5-1
cdr3_aa: ASSLASSGSREQY

v_call: TRBV6-1
cdr3_aa: ASSGLQGFNSPLH

v_call: TRBV11-2
cdr3_aa: ASSPSLGPTEAF

v_call: TRBV6-5
cdr3_aa: ASSDWTGNGGYT

v_call: TRBV19
cdr3_aa: ASSDAVTVNTEAF

v_call: TRBV9
cdr3_aa: ASSVATLAGGEQY

v_call: TRBV25-1
cdr3_aa: ASSRGAVDGYT

v_call: TRBV18
cdr3_aa: ASSSPGLAVYEQY

v_call: TRBV13
cdr3_aa: ASSTTDRVIHEQY

v_call: TRBV7-9
cdr3_aa: ASSIQGNTIY

v_call: TRBV14
cdr3_aa: ASSQAPAGLSYT

v_call: TRBV28
cdr3_aa: ASSPPWTGLHYGYT

v_call: TRBV7-2
cdr3_aa: ASSALSGGPGNEQF

v_call: TRBV12-5
cdr3_aa: ASTDRWYGYT

v_call: TRBV11-2
cdr3_aa: ASSLGSLAGGPETQY

v_call: TRBV6-5
cdr3_aa: ASSYGTGEGGIQY

v_call: TRBV7-9
cdr3_aa: ASSKERGSTEAF

v_call: TRBV6-5
cdr3_aa: ASSYGTALSAF

v_call: TRBV25-1
cdr3_aa: ASSQHGSLSYNEQF

v_call: TRBV19
cdr3_aa: ASSIGTLNEKLF

v_call: TRBV28
cdr3_aa: ASSAPGQGRGEQF

v_call: TRBV7-2
cdr3_aa: ASSETTYEQY

v_call: TRBV5-1
cdr3_aa: ASLSGSNGELF

v_call: TRBV5-4
cdr3_aa: ASSFKGPGYGYT

v_call: TRBV25-1
cdr3_aa: ASSDSRHNTEAF

v_call: TRBV19
cdr3_aa: ASSPFQGTGANVLT

v_call: TRBV15
cdr3_aa: ATSRALSPGQETQY

v_call: TRBV30
cdr3_aa: AWKTVSSYNSPLH

v_call: TRBV19
cdr3_aa: ASSISGQGYEQY

v_call: TRBV4-2
cdr3_aa: ASSQGIDRMGEKLF

v_call: TRBV28
cdr3_aa: ASSLLDRGHSAAF

v_call: TRBV15
cdr3_aa: ATSPRIEGYEQY

v_call: TRBV6-5
cdr3_aa: ASTRGSYNSPLH

v_call: TRBV7-9
cdr3_aa: ASSLVGTGGNYEQY

v_call: TRBV27
cdr3_aa: ASLSGDTEAF

v_call: TRBV2
cdr3_aa: ASSQRKSSRRDGYT

v_call: TRBV19
cdr3_aa: ASSMRVGNTIY

v_call: TRBV12-5
cdr3_aa: ASGTTGGLGEQY

v_call: TRBV6-5
cdr3_aa: ASSLGLAGGEQY

v_call: TRBV6-1
cdr3_aa: ATLRDRGNDEQF

v_call: TRBV7-6
cdr3_aa: ASSLGGGDEKLF

v_call: TRBV6-5
cdr3_aa: ASSYSLGVNQPQH

v_call: TRBV5-6
cdr3_aa: ASSHRGTRVGETQY

v_call: TRBV5-1
cdr3_aa: ASSLGVAGGPEKETQY

v_call: TRBV5-1
cdr3_aa: ASSRQGARGQETQY

v_call: TRBV9
cdr3_aa: ASSQAAGGYT

v_call: TRBV7-9
cdr3_aa: ASSPGLAGNTDTQY

v_call: TRBV5-1
cdr3_aa: ASSLWTGGEGGELF

v_call: TRBV9
cdr3_aa: ASSVGASGSTYNEQF

v_call: TRBV7-2
cdr3_aa: ASSPPGLAGQETQY

v_call: TRBV11-2
cdr3_aa: ASSPDPGLEISPSYEQY

v_call: TRBV7-2
cdr3_aa: ASSPRTSGLPGELF

v_call: TRBV5-6
cdr3_aa: ASSLSGTSGYT

v_call: TRBV2
cdr3_aa: ASSERTVIGTEAF

v_call: TRBV27
cdr3_aa: ASSFSIAGVSYEQY